The TCR beta chain under discussion was sequenced for a study of CD8 T cells in ankylosing spondylitis (TCRdb year 2017). For the wider study: To find TCR variants linked to disease, the study profiled T cell receptor beta repertoires in ankylosing spondylitis patients and healthy donors. Peripheral blood was sampled, and synovial fluid was also collected from ankylosing spondylitis patients. The full study cohort was made up of about two dozen ankylosing spondylitis patients and around 100 healthy donors.

Ends trimmed: V by 6 bases, J by 2 bases; bases unmatched to a gene: 6. CDR1 and CDR2 are read off the germline V gene as MNHNS and SASEGT. The CDR3 goes from the cysteine to the phenylalanine over 14 residues. Only the CDR3 portion is preserved as DNA: 42 bases, with reading frame beginning at the first base. On this clonotype: Its antigen is currently not known. No much larger clonotype is one base removed from it; base qualities were not supplied.

Here is what the overall study found, with its caveats: A CD8+ phenotype was shown by the disease-linked clones, which were found at relatively low frequencies in peripheral blood. Some of the motif variants had been reported before in the synovial fluid and blood of reactive arthritis patients, a finding that suggests common disease-initiation mechanisms. A TCR beta motif of about 8 highly homologous amino acid variants appeared characteristic of blood from ankylosing spondylitis patients. The disease-linked clones were reported as significantly enriched in matched synovial fluid samples from ankylosing spondylitis patients.

The sequencer listed for this sample is Illumina HiSeq 2500. Quantitative 5'-RACE with molecular barcodes was used to prepare TCR beta libraries. Regarding the original processing steps: To identify disease-linked TCR variants, a new computational method was used, one built on a probabilistic model of VDJ rearrangement. The public sequencing data were trimmed at Q25 with fastp and processed into clonotypes with MiXCR by TCRdb, which kept only in-frame beta chains. Every CDR3 protein is listed once, alongside the most common genes and DNA of its rows. V and J calls and clone size were set by TCRdb, not the authors. For this sample the table gives under 950,000 distinct CDR3 sequences, of which around a fifth were detected only once. Of the sample, 15% to 20% is held by the ten largest clones.

The chain links TRBV6-1 with TRBJ2-7, with 8 central nucleotides matching TRBD2. The sequenced material came from blood, either unsorted or a sorted T cell fraction (not recorded which). This receptor was identified in a male donor with ankylosing spondylitis. The CDR3 reads as follows: CASSGGGYAYEQYF. At the DNA level, the sequence is TGTGCCAGCAGCGGGGGGGGGTACGCCTACGAGCAGTACTTC.